This T cell receptor beta chain appears in the sequencing data of a study of cytomegalovirus exposure and HLA in healthy donors. About this clone itself: No antigen is known for it.

This CDR3 is 16 amino acids long. Germline values: CDR1 MNHEY, CDR2 SVGAGI. The V and J ends lost 0 bases and 5 bases, in that order; junction bases with no gene match: 9. The donors were members of the roughly 130-subject validation cohort (separate from the approximately 670-subject first cohort). Data came from immunoSEQ multiplex PCR; TCRdb stores just in-frame clones and leaves some out. The data show some 250,000 clones, 80% to 95% seen once. General study results and limits: As was reported, the classifier diagnosed cytomegalovirus status with high specificity and sensitivity. Confirmation in vitro established that a few CMV-associated chains were specific for CMV antigens.

This TCR came from a woman between 25 and 40 years old in good health and CMV-seronegative. Sequencing input: PBMCs. This sequence joins TRBV6-5 and TRBJ2-5; TRBD1 aligns across 7 bases. The CDR3, as DNA: TGTGCCAGCAGTTACTCAGGGGGCGTACCGGTGGAGACCCAGTACTTC. Its translation is CASSYSGGVPVETQYF.